This TCR beta chain originates from a study of human T cells and chemical hapten exposure (dated by TCRdb to about 2021). Notes on the research overall: For sensitization, 2% DPC in acetone was applied to an approximately 2 cm by approximately 2 cm area of upper inner arm skin. Patients additionally received weekly therapeutic DPC doses to the scalp throughout the approximately 24-week study period. Patch testing was performed on the upper back with Finn chambers containing 0.01% DPC, and the patch tests were scored after 6 days according to International Contact Dermatitis Research Group standards. The patient cohort, mostly female, included alopecia areata with under or over 50% scalp involvement, alopecia totalis and alopecia universalis. Libraries were pooled for sequencing, and variation in per-sample TCR yields was attributed mainly to small differences in library volumes within the pool. This study followed changes in the peripheral blood TCR repertoire in vivo during primary and secondary sensitization of alopecia patients to the hapten diphenylcyclopropenone (DPC). Blood was sampled from patients pre-sensitization (week 0) and at 2, 6 and about 24 weeks after DPC sensitization. Around 30 alopecia patients provided blood for TCR sequencing at one to four time points (pre-sensitization, 2, 6 and 24 weeks).

Findings and caveats that apply to the study as a whole: Because all patients had alopecia, a presumed autoimmune disease, the immune response of the patients might differ from that of healthy individuals. The number of PT1 expanded TCRs positively correlated with patch test score, significant at thresholds 8, 16 and 32 but not 4. Expanded TCRs formed significantly more large CDR3 similarity clusters than pre-sensitization or healthy control sets, consistent with antigen-driven responses. The number of TCRs above 1 in 1000 frequency did not change with DPC sensitization; there was no evidence of global repertoire structure alterations. After repeated subsampling, changes were observed in the strength of the expansion versus patch-test correlation and in the threshold at which the correlation became significant.

The sample's time point label, decoded: pre-sensitization, week 0. This sample's treatment or condition label indicates: therapeutic diphenylcyclopropenone sensitization with weekly scalp DPC. Blood at each patch-test visit was drawn before the patch test was applied. To be eligible, patients had to be aged 18 to 70, diagnosed with alopecia and judged suitable for DPC therapy, while pregnant patients were excluded. Unfractionated whole blood was collected in Tempus Blood RNA tubes, and total RNA was extracted from that blood. Note on this clonotype: Which antigen it targets is not known. Per-nucleotide qualities are absent, and no much larger clonotype sits a single base away.

Including the terminal cysteine and phenylalanine, the CDR3 comprises 15 residues. Here the CDR3 DNA is all that survives: 45 bases in frame from base 1. Based on the germline V gene, the CDR1 and CDR2 sequences are MDHEN and SYDVKM. The germline V and J ends show losses of 2 bases and 3 bases respectively, and no gene match explains 5 bases of the junction. The method behind the library was RACE. The listed sequencing device is NextSeq 500. During library preparation, unique molecular identifiers were attached to individual cDNA molecules so that TCRs could be counted in a quantitative, reproducible way. For every blood RNA sample, sequencing covered both the TCR alpha and TCR beta chains. The original methods were these. Samples had a median of about 96,000 TCRs, with a range from roughly 23,224 to 700,000. V, J and CDR3 annotation of the TCR reads was carried out using the Decombinator software suite. For PS versus PT1 abundance plots, all samples were subsampled to the same number of TCRs (28,000). Expanded TCRs were defined as absent before sensitization and observed at least eight times at the 2-week time point. TCRdb's own reprocessing of the public reads used fastp at Q25 and MiXCR and kept productive beta chains. A single entry per CDR3 protein holds the most common genes and DNA from its merged rows. TCRdb's processing, not the study's, gives the V and J calls here. Present in this sample are 85,000 to 120,000 distinct CDR3 sequences, around 12% of which were seen just once. The top ten clonotypes cover roughly 1.6% of the sample.

Sequenced here: whole blood, sampled in connection with sensitization to the hapten diphenylcyclopropenone (DPC). The source is a woman between 50 and 59 years old with alopecia areata. Some clones in this sample may be carry-over from other donors' samples. The sequence links TRBV28 to TRBJ2-7, with TRBD1 matching 9 junction bases. The nucleotide sequence reads as follows: TGTGCCAGCAGTTTAAGGACAGGGGCTTACTACGAGCAGTACTTC. This yields the protein CASSLRTGAYYEQYF. This CDR3, with the reference TRBV28 and TRBJ2-7 proteins standing in past its ends, gives the full variable domain DVKVTQSSRYLVKRTGEKVFLECVQDMDHENMFWYRQDPGLGLRLIYFSYDVKMKEKGDIPEGYSVSREKKERFSLILESASTNQTSMYLCASSLRTGAYYEQYFGPGTRLTVT.